The present TCR beta chain was sequenced within a study of T-cell memory formation after mild COVID-19. Study in general: Among the donors, TCR clusters were largely specific to each donor. Study-level points and caveats: The study found contracting CD4+ clones mainly in CM and EM and contracting CD8+ clones in EMRA. Second-wave clones reaching peak frequency on day 37 lacked confirmed SARS-CoV-2 specificity.

As concerns this clonotype: Its antigen is not known.

V shed 3 bases and J shed 2 bases, with 26 bases lying between them. CDR3 length: 20 residues. MiXCR, applied by TCRdb to the 5' RACE reads, yields one record per CDR3 protein. This sample has about 270,000 distinct CDR3 sequences, with around 17% found just once. The chain uses TRBV12-3 or TRBV12-4 and TRBJ2-1; D may match TRBD1 or TRBD2 (6 bases each). Sequencing used PBMCs or a T cell subset sorted from them (not recorded which). This receptor was identified in a man younger than 35 who had mild COVID-19 (a few samples of this study predate the infection). Cell type and time point are not known. This CDR3 is CASSFRTALRRWGAYNEQFF. In nucleotides, the CDR3 is TGTGCCAGCAGTTTCCGGACAGCCCTACGGAGGTGGGGGGCCTACAATGAGCAGTTCTTC.